Listed below are T cell receptor beta chains from one sample, sequenced in a study of shared clonotypes between healthy human individuals. The protocol was immunoSEQ multiplex PCR, while the TCRdb copy is restricted to in-frame clones and leaves out a portion. The sample includes a few hundred thousand clones, around three quarters of them seen just once. Sequenced sample: PBMCs. These receptors came from a woman in her 40s in good health. Some clones in this sample may be carry-over from other donors' samples. CDR3s include the opening cysteine and the closing phenylalanine or tryptophan. Fields, in order: V gene, D gene, clone size, J gene, CDR3 protein, CDR3 DNA. D genes are given only for firm matches. Size is stated for part of the rows, as once, few or many counts, or as a class when the clone is expanded.

>TRBV27|TRBD1|NA|TRBJ1-1
CASSRGQGISEAFF
TGTGCCAGCAGCCGGGGACAGGGAATTTCTGAAGCTTTCTTT
>TRBV27|TRBD2|NA|TRBJ2-7
CASSLKAASGMYEQYF
TGTGCCAGCAGTTTAAAGGCGGCTAGCGGGATGTACGAGCAGTACTTC
>TRBV4-3|NA|NA|TRBJ2-6
CASSQVQGSGANVLTF
TGCGCCAGCAGCCAAGTGCAGGGCTCTGGGGCCAACGTCCTGACTTTC
>TRBV9|TRBD2|NA|TRBJ2-3
CASSVGLAFLDTQYF
TGTGCCAGCAGCGTTGGACTAGCGTTCCTAGATACGCAGTATTTT
>TRBV2|TRBD1|NA|TRBJ1-2
CASSVTGRNYGYTF
TGTGCCAGCAGCGTGACAGGGAGAAACTATGGCTACACCTTC
>TRBV6-1|NA|NA|TRBJ1-5
CASGRHNQPQHF
TGTGCCAGCGGAAGGCACAATCAGCCCCAGCATTTT
>TRBV6-6|NA|NA|TRBJ1-2
CASSYSGQGKDYGYTF
TGTGCCAGCAGTTACTCGGGGCAGGGGAAAGACTATGGCTACACCTTC
>TRBV28|TRBD1|NA|TRBJ2-5
CASSPPGQGAVSGQETQYF
TGTGCCAGCAGTCCCCCGGGACAGGGCGCCGTATCGGGTCAAGAGACCCAGTACTTC
>TRBV5-1|NA|NA|TRBJ2-2
CASSPQPGAGPGELFF
TGCGCCAGCAGCCCTCAGCCAGGGGCTGGCCCCGGGGAGCTGTTTTTT
>TRBV28|NA|NA|TRBJ2-5
CASTSAGGRQETQYF
TGTGCCAGCACTTCGGCAGGGGGGAGGCAAGAGACCCAGTACTTC
>TRBV2|TRBD1|NA|TRBJ2-7
CASSGRGLDEQYF
TGTGCCAGCAGCGGCAGGGGGCTTGACGAGCAGTACTTC
>TRBV4-1|NA|NA|TRBJ1-5
CASSQVYEGSGYEPQHF
TGCGCCAGCAGCCAAGTATATGAGGGTTCCGGTTACGAGCCCCAGCATTTT
>TRBV2|NA|NA|TRBJ1-5
CASSFAGDLPLHF
TGTGCCAGCAGTTTTGCAGGAGATCTGCCCCTGCATTTT
>TRBV6-1|NA|NA|TRBJ1-2
CASSEQGNYGYTF
TGTGCCAGCAGTGAACAGGGAAACTATGGCTACACCTTC
>TRBV7-9|NA|NA|TRBJ2-5
CASSTPGAGGETQYF
TGTGCCAGCAGCACGCCCGGGGCCGGGGGAGAGACCCAGTACTTC
>TRBV4-1|TRBD2|NA|TRBJ2-7
CASSFGLAGAYEQYF
TGCGCCAGCAGCTTCGGACTAGCGGGAGCCTACGAGCAGTACTTC
>TRBV7-3|NA|NA|TRBJ1-2
CASSLQGDRGGYTF
TGTGCCAGCAGCTTACAGGGAGACAGAGGTGGCTACACCTTC
>TRBV6-5|NA|NA|TRBJ2-7
CASSAMRQSYEQYF
TGTGCCAGCAGTGCGATGAGACAGTCCTACGAGCAGTACTTC
>TRBV2|NA|NA|TRBJ2-1
CASGQGLYNEQFF
TGTGCCAGCGGCCAAGGGCTGTACAATGAGCAGTTCTTC
>TRBV6-4|NA|NA|TRBJ2-2
CASSDGAATGELFF
TGTGCCAGCAGTGACGGGGCAGCCACCGGGGAGCTGTTTTTT
>TRBV21-1|NA|NA|TRBJ2-5
CASSKPGTQYF
TGTGCCAGCAGCAAGCCAGGGACCCAGTACTTC
>TRBV29-1|NA|NA|TRBJ2-3
CSVEPQKTDTQYF
TGCAGCGTTGAACCGCAGAAAACAGATACGCAGTATTTT
>TRBV9|TRBD1|NA|TRBJ2-7
CASSVGDRGLGEQYF
TGTGCCAGCAGCGTAGGGGACAGGGGGCTGGGCGAGCAGTACTTC
>TRBV28|NA|NA|TRBJ2-4
CASSFAGSTNIQYF
TGTGCCAGCAGTTTTGCGGGAAGCACAAACATTCAGTACTTC
>TRBV9|NA|NA|TRBJ2-1
CASSPYPSQAYNEQFF
TGTGCCAGCAGCCCCTACCCTAGCCAGGCCTACAATGAGCAGTTCTTC
>TRBV10-3|NA|NA|TRBJ1-2
CAIKGSALEGYGYTF
TGTGCCATCAAGGGGTCAGCCCTTGAAGGCTATGGCTACACCTTC
>TRBV6-5|NA|NA|TRBJ2-2
CASRRDPNTGELFF
TGTGCCAGCAGGAGGGACCCGAACACCGGGGAGCTGTTTTTT
>TRBV30|NA|NA|TRBJ2-5
CAWSAGTQETQYF
TGTGCCTGGAGTGCAGGGACGCAAGAGACCCAGTACTTC
>TRBV9|NA|once|TRBJ2-7
CASSAGTGYEQYF
TGTGCCAGCAGCGCAGGGACCGGCTACGAGCAGTACTTC
>TRBV4-2|TRBD2|NA|TRBJ2-1
CASSQGLAGVIEQFF
TGTGCCAGCAGCCAGGGACTAGCGGGAGTAATTGAGCAGTTCTTC
>TRBV28|NA|NA|TRBJ1-1
CASSLVSSTEAFF
TGTGCCAGCAGTTTAGTAAGCTCAACTGAAGCTTTCTTT
>TRBV7-9|NA|NA|TRBJ2-7
CASGAFGGRGPYEQYF
TGTGCCAGCGGAGCTTTTGGGGGGCGCGGTCCCTACGAGCAGTACTTC